The 26 T cell receptor beta chains listed next were all sequenced from one sample in a study of memory CD4+ T cells and cytomegalovirus serostatus. Single viable CD3+CD4+CD8-CD45RO+ cells were sorted as the memory CD4+ T cells. Generated by immunoSEQ multiplex PCR, the TCRdb table keeps only in-frame clones and is missing some. The sample holds roughly 60,000 clones, roughly 77% seen once. Sequences were obtained from memory CD4+ T cells from blood. All receptors derive from an adult in good health and CMV-seronegative.

Concerning this clone: Other DNA sequences within the sample encode an identical CDR3. The V and J genes are TRBV7-2 and TRBJ2-3; 14 bases fit TRBD2. Germline assignment: CDR1 SGHTA and CDR2 FQGNSA. The CDR3 has 16 amino acids. Trimming cost V 5 bases and J 4 bases; bases outside gene matches: 5. The CDR3: CASSLGTSGSPDTQYF. The CDR3 DNA reads as TGTGCCAGCAGCCTCGGGACTAGCGGGAGCCCAGATACGCAGTATTTT. Variable domain in full (rest from reference TRBV7-2 and TRBJ2-3): GAGVSQSPSNKVTEKGKDVELRCDPISGHTALYWYRQSLGQGLEFLIYFQGNSAPDKSGLPSDRFSAERTGGSVSTLTIQRTQQEDSAVYLCASSLGTSGSPDTQYFGPGTRLTVL.

Regarding this clone: Other DNA sequences of this sample code for an identical CDR3. This chain joins TRBV6-5 and TRBJ2-7; D may be TRBD1 (5 bases). The germline gives CDR1 MNHEY, CDR2 SVGAGI. Trimming shortened V by 3 bases and J by 2 bases, and 8 bases separated the two germline ends. This CDR3 region has 13 residues. CDR3: CASSYSTAYEQYF. In DNA, the CDR3 is TGTGCCAGCAGTTATTCGACAGCCTACGAGCAGTACTTC.

The chain's CDR3 is CASSLGGQAPAGELFF. The CDR3, as DNA: TGTGCCAGCAGCTTGGGGGGACAGGCTCCCGCCGGGGAGCTGTTTTTT. The V and J genes are TRBV5-6 and TRBJ2-2; 8 bases align to TRBD1. The CDR3 totals 16 residues. V was pared by 0 bases and J by 6 bases, with 7 bases of the junction left unmatched. Germline V gene data show CDR1 as SGHDT and CDR2 as YYEEEE. The variable domain in full, completed from reference TRBV5-6 and TRBJ2-2, reads DAGVTQSPTHLIKTRGQQVTLRCSPKSGHDTVSWYQQALGQGPQFIFQYYEEEERQRGNFPDRFSGHQFPNYSSELNVNALLLGDSALYLCASSLGGQAPAGELFFGEGSRLTVL.

The count of this clone is one. This chain joins TRBV5-1 and TRBJ2-7; 7 bases align to TRBD1. V lost 4 bases, J lost 5 bases, and 6 bases stayed unmatched. The germline V gene has CDR1 SGHRS and CDR2 YFSETQ. CDR3 length equals 13 residues. This CDR3 is CASSEQQGNEQYF. The DNA for the CDR3 is TGCGCCAGCAGCGAGCAACAGGGGAACGAGCAGTACTTC.

The V gene is TRBV28, the J gene TRBJ2-7; 8 bases match TRBD2. V trimming: 4 bases; J trimming: 5 bases; junction bases outside the gene matches: 4. The CDR3 consists of 13 residues. Germline V gives CDR1 MDHEN, CDR2 SYDVKM. In DNA, the CDR3 is TGTGCCAGCAGTTCCGGGAGGGCGGACGAGCAGTACTTC. It encodes CASSSGRADEQYF.

This chain joins TRBV11-2 and TRBJ2-3, with 9 bases identical to TRBD1. Germline CDR1 reads SGHAT; CDR2 reads FQNNGV. The CDR3 loop spans 15 amino acids. V lost 1 base, J lost 5 bases, and 4 bases stayed unmatched. The CDR3 DNA reads TGTGCCAGCAGCTTAGTGGGACAGGGCGTAGATACGCAGTATTTT. This codes for CASSLVGQGVDTQYF.

The J gene is TRBJ2-5, the V gene TRBV5-4; 7 nucleotides line up with TRBD2. The CDR3 sequence is 16 residues long. Trimming took 4 bases from V and 5 from J; bases not matched to a gene: 14. From germline, CDR1 is SGHNT and CDR2 YYREEE (reference sequence). The CDR3 DNA reads as TGTGCCAGCAGCCCGGGACTAAGGGGATCCCAGGAGACCCAGTACTTC. It encodes CASSPGLRGSQETQYF.

This sequence joins TRBV25-1 and TRBJ2-2, with 9 positions matching TRBD1. Per germline, CDR1 MGHDK and CDR2 SYGVNS. V trimming: 6 bases; J trimming: 3 bases; junction bases outside the gene matches: 2. This CDR3 spans 14 amino acids. In DNA, the CDR3 is TGTGCCAGCAGGGGGACAGGGCACACCGGGGAGCTGTTTTTT. Translation: CASRGTGHTGELFF.

The chain couples TRBV5-1 to TRBJ2-1; no reliable D call. Germline V lookup: CDR1 SGHRS, CDR2 YFSETQ. V lost 0 bases and J lost 7, with 11 bases in between. The CDR3 totals 14 residues. The CDR3 DNA reads TGCGCCAGCAGCTTGGATGTCGGAGTGAATGAGCAGTTCTTC. It translates to CASSLDVGVNEQFF.

V usage is TRBV30 and J usage is TRBJ1-6; D possibly corresponds to TRBD1 (5 bases). V was pared by 0 bases and J by 7 bases, with 16 bases between. The CDR3 is 16 amino acids. CDR1 and CDR2 (germline): GTSNPN, SVGIG (reference sequence). CDR3 nucleotides: TGTGCCTGGAGTGTACCCGGGGCTACCAGCAATTCACCCCTCCACTTT. Translated, it gives CAWSVPGATSNSPLHF.

The V call is TRBV5-1, the J call TRBJ1-5; the D is unclear. Germline assignment: CDR1 SGHRS and CDR2 YFSETQ. Deletions cut 4 bases from V and 7 bases from J, with 12 bases between. The CDR3 covers 13 residues. CDR3 bases: TGCGCCAGCAGCCCCGAGGTCGAGCAGCCCCAGCATTTT. It is translated as CASSPEVEQPQHF.

This chain uses TRBV7-6 with TRBJ2-2; a possible D gene is TRBD1 (7 bases). Germline CDR1 SGHVS, CDR2 FNYEAQ. This CDR3 has 15 amino acids. Trimming removed 1 base at V and 5 bases at J, with 11 bases between. The chain's CDR3 is CASSLGSGGTGELFF. The CDR3 DNA reads TGTGCCAGCAGCTTAGGGTCAGGGGGGACCGGGGAGCTGTTTTTT.

The J gene is TRBJ2-1, the V gene TRBV29-1, with D uncertain. V was shortened by 4 bases and J by 8 bases, with 3 bases between the two germline ends. The germline gives CDR1 SQVTM, CDR2 ANQGSEA. CDR3 length equals 9 residues. CDR3: CSVGDEQFF. CDR3 DNA sequence: TGCAGCGTTGGAGATGAGCAGTTCTTC.

This rearrangement joins TRBV27 to TRBJ1-4; 7 bases match TRBD1. The CDR3 contains 14 residues. Germline trimming cut 6 bases from V and 4 bases from J; bases unmatched to any gene: 5. The V gene's germline CDR1 is MNHEY and CDR2 SMNVEV (reference sequence). CDR3: CASRPGQHNEKLFF. The DNA of the CDR3 is TGTGCCAGCAGACCGGGACAGCATAATGAAAAACTGTTTTTT.

The chain links TRBV27 to TRBJ1-1; D is perhaps TRBD1 (6 bases). Germline-derived CDR1 and CDR2 are MNHEY and SMNVEV (reference sequence). CDR3 size: 15 residues. V was pared by 7 bases and J by 3 bases, with 18 bases between. The CDR3 sequence: CASTGAGMGDTEAFF. The CDR3 DNA reads TGTGCCAGCACGGGGGCGGGTATGGGAGACACTGAAGCTTTCTTT.

In the case of this clone: No conserved phenylalanine or tryptophan ends this CDR3, so it is likely a read error. Because the CDR3's place on the DNA is in doubt, the DNA is left out and the CDR3 is given as listed by TCRdb. The rearrangement joins TRBV2 to TRBJ1-6; TRBD1, the table's D call, was not compared with the DNA. The CDR3 length equals 12 residues, ends included. Germline CDR1 reads SNHLY; CDR2 reads FYNNEI. The CDR3 region is CASSVLRDRQRL.

The chain recombines TRBV4-1 with TRBJ1-1; 11 positions match TRBD1. Germline loops: CDR1 MGHRA, CDR2 YSYEKL. V lost 4 bases and J lost 5; bases outside the gene matches: 3. This CDR3 is 14 amino acids long. CDR3: CASSPGQGGTEAFF. DNA of the CDR3: TGCGCCAGCAGCCCGGGACAGGGGGGTACTGAAGCTTTCTTT.

This clone turned up a few times. The chain couples TRBV28 to TRBJ2-2, with 7 bases that match TRBD2. Germline V gives CDR1 MDHEN, CDR2 SYDVKM. The CDR3 runs to 14 residues. Trimming removed 5 bases from V and 6 bases from J; junction bases left unmatched: 6. DNA for the CDR3: TGTGCCAGCAGTAGGGGAGGGTCGGCCGGGGAGCTGTTTTTT. Translation gives CASSRGGSAGELFF.

This chain links TRBV6-1 with TRBJ1-1, with a tentative D call TRBD1 (5 bases). Germline V gene lookup returns CDR1 MNHNS and CDR2 SASEGT. The V and J ends lost 3 bases and 1 base respectively, with 9 bases between them. The CDR3 spans 14 residues. CDR3 coding DNA: TGTGCCAGCAGTGAGTACCAGGGGAACACTGAAGCTTTCTTT. As protein: CASSEYQGNTEAFF.

The chain employs TRBV6-5 and TRBJ1-5; no clear D gene. There are 15 residues in the CDR3. From germline, CDR1 is MNHEY and CDR2 SVGAGI. Trimming pared 0 bases from V and 3 bases from J, leaving 9 bases between. Here the CDR3 DNA reads TGTGCCAGCAGTTACTCAACCAGCATCAATCAGCCCCAGCATTTT. Translated: CASSYSTSINQPQHF.

V usage is TRBV5-6 and J usage is TRBJ1-2, with TRBD1 as a possible D gene (5 bases). CDR3 length: 14 amino acids. Trimming shortened V by 4 bases and J by 3 bases, and 13 bases separated the two germline ends. Germline V gene sequence: CDR1 SGHDT, CDR2 YYEEEE. The CDR3 region is CASSPWPGDYGYTF. DNA for the CDR3: TGTGCCAGCAGCCCCTGGCCGGGGGACTATGGCTACACCTTC.

The chain joins TRBV7-9 to TRBJ1-1, with a possible D match to TRBD1 (6 bases). Between the trimmed V and J ends, which lost 5 bases and 4 bases, there was a span of 11 bases. This CDR3 is built from 13 residues. Germline CDR1 SEHNR, CDR2 FQNEAQ (reference sequence). CDR3 coding DNA: TGTGCCAGCAGCCGGGACAAAAGCACTGAAGCTTTCTTT. As protein: CASSRDKSTEAFF.

The rearrangement uses TRBV5-4 and TRBJ2-4, with D tentatively TRBD1 (6 bases). The V gene lost 2 bases and the J gene lost 4 bases, with 10 bases spanning the gap. Germline assignment: CDR1 SGHNT and CDR2 YYREEE (reference sequence). The CDR3 is made up of 14 amino acids. The CDR3 spells CASSLRTEKNIQYF. The CDR3 coding sequence is TGTGCCAGCAGCTTAAGGACAGAAAAAAACATTCAGTACTTC.

The chain couples TRBV11-1 to TRBJ2-6, with D maybe TRBD2 (5 bases). V lost 5 bases to trimming and J lost 0 bases, with 14 bases between them. Looked up from germline, CDR1 is SGHAT and CDR2 is FQDESV (reference sequence). CDR3 length: 17 residues. CDR3 residues: CASSPEVPVSGANVLTF. The CDR3 nucleotides are TGTGCCAGCAGCCCGGAGGTCCCAGTCTCTGGGGCCAACGTCCTGACTTTC.

The chain is built from TRBV14 and TRBJ1-1; D gene uncertain. Trimming pared 0 bases from V and 3 bases from J, leaving 8 bases between. Germline V gene sequence: CDR1 SGHDN, CDR2 FVKESK. CDR3 length: 14 residues. The CDR3 region is CASSQELRDTEAFF. In DNA form, the CDR3 reads TGTGCCAGCAGCCAAGAGCTTCGGGACACTGAAGCTTTCTTT.

CDR3 nucleotide sequence: TGCGCCAGCAGCTTGGGGTTACAGGGTTCCACTAATGAAAAACTGTTTTTT. Its protein product is CASSLGLQGSTNEKLFF. The chain is built from TRBV5-1 and TRBJ1-4; D is possibly TRBD1 (6 bases). Trimming removed 0 bases at V and 2 bases at J, with 14 bases between. The CDR3 covers 17 residues. Per the germline V gene, CDR1 is SGHRS and CDR2 is YFSETQ. Full variable domain (missing parts from reference TRBV5-1 and TRBJ1-4): KAGVTQTPRYLIKTRGQQVTLSCSPISGHRSVSWYQQTPGQGLQFLFEYFSETQRNKGNFPGRFSGRQFSNSRSEMNVSTLELGDSALYLCASSLGLQGSTNEKLFFGSGTQLSVL.